The 28 T cell receptor beta chains below were found in one sample sequenced in a study of vaccination and CD4 T cells after COVID-19. For these TCRs, the target antigens are not known. Cultured CD4+ T-cell DNA underwent Oncomine TCR Beta short-read sequencing. TCRdb fed the PCR reads into MiXCR, producing one record per CDR3 protein. Found here are about 20,000 distinct CDR3 sequences, 35% to 55% of them singletons; the top ten hold 3%. Treatment described: roughly 11-day PBMC culture with coronavirus spike peptide pools or control peptides (ViraFEST assay). The sample in question was CD4+ T cells from blood, cultured in vitro, obtained after SARS-CoV-2 vaccination. These receptors came from a human donor who had recovered from COVID-19.

The chain carries TRBV2 and TRBJ2-7, with TRBD1 matching 9 bases. The CDR3 loop spans 14 amino acids. Per germline, CDR1 SNHLY and CDR2 FYNNEI. V lost 5 bases and J lost 4; bases outside the gene matches: 6. The CDR3 sequence: CASSPGQGPYEQYF. The CDR3 coding sequence is TGTGCCAGCAGTCCGGGACAGGGACCATACGAGCAGTACTTC.

The V gene is TRBV12-3 or TRBV12-4, the J gene TRBJ1-6; TRBD1 aligns across 9 bases. The V segment lost 4 bases and the J segment 3 bases; nucleotides outside the gene matches: 4. The CDR3 is made up of 16 amino acids. CDR3 sequence (DNA): TGTGCCAGCAGTTCGGGACAGGGTGTCTATAATTCACCCCTCCACTTT. It translates to CASSSGQGVYNSPLHF.

The gene calls are TRBV20-1 and TRBJ1-5, with 9 bases aligning to TRBD1. Trimming removed 6 bases from V and 7 bases from J; junction bases left unmatched: 10. CDR3 size: 14 residues. Germline V gives CDR1 DFQATT, CDR2 SNEGSKA (reference sequence). The CDR3 nucleotides are TGCAGTGCGTTACAGGGGGCGTACGGACAGCCCCAGCATTTT. This encodes CSALQGAYGQPQHF.

V gene TRBV20-1 combines with J gene TRBJ1-1; unclear D gene. The CDR3 spans 15 residues. The germline CDR1 and CDR2 sequences are DFQATT and SNEGSKA (reference sequence). V lost 6 bases to trimming and J lost 2 bases, with 19 bases between them. CDR3 in amino acids: CSAPSAGRPNTEAFF. The CDR3 region has the DNA TGCAGTGCCCCCTCGGCAGGTCGACCTAACACTGAAGCTTTCTTT.

This chain joins TRBV15 and TRBJ2-7; D tentatively reads TRBD1 or TRBD2 (6 bases each). The length of the CDR3 is 14 residues. Germline V gives CDR1 LNHNV, CDR2 YYDKDF (reference sequence). Trimming stripped 8 bases from V and 0 bases from J, with 14 bases between. This CDR3 reads CATGVGGISYEQYF. CDR3 coding DNA: TGTGCCACCGGAGTAGGGGGGATCTCCTACGAGCAGTACTTC.

The table lists this clonotype with a few counts. The chain is built from TRBV15 and TRBJ2-7; the match to TRBD2 covers 7 bases. V lost 0 bases to trimming and J lost 5 bases; unmatched junction nucleotides: 10. CDR3 size: 16 residues. Germline assignment: CDR1 LNHNV and CDR2 YYDKDF (reference sequence). CDR3 sequence: CATSRDRGGVSHEQYF. CDR3 DNA: TGTGCCACCAGCAGAGATCGCGGGGGAGTTTCTCACGAGCAGTACTTC.

This clonotype was counted between two and nine times. The chain recombines TRBV6-1 with TRBJ2-3; the D gene could be TRBD1 or TRBD2 (5 bases each). The germline CDR1 and CDR2 sequences are MNHNS and SASEGT. Trimming took off 8 bases at V and 5 bases at J, with 17 bases between the two ends. The CDR3 is made up of 14 amino acids. The CDR3 DNA follows: TGTGCCAGCGGTCCCGGGACGGCAGTAGATACGCAGTATTTT. This gives the protein CASGPGTAVDTQYF.

The chain joins TRBV7-8 to TRBJ2-1, with 9 bases identical to TRBD1. V lost 5 bases and J lost 5; bases outside the gene matches: 7. Germline assignment: CDR1 SGHVS and CDR2 FQNEAQ. This CDR3 has 15 residues. The CDR3 region is CASSLGQGSHNEQFF. CDR3 coding DNA: TGTGCCAGCAGCCTCGGACAGGGGTCCCACAATGAGCAGTTCTTC.

As concerns this clonotype: A read error may produce the germline difference seen at one junction end. This chain links TRBV24-1 with TRBJ1-5, with 7 bases matching TRBD1. CDR3 size: 16 residues. Germline CDR1 reads KGHDR; CDR2 reads SFDVKD. The CDR3: CATSDPRQGDNQPRHF. The CDR3 DNA reads as TGTGCCACCAGTGACCCTAGACAGGGCGACAATCAGCCCCGGCATTTT.

This clonotype showed up just a few times. This chain connects TRBV19 to TRBJ1-1; unclear D gene. V gave up 8 bases and J gave up 0 bases, with 19 bases separating them. This CDR3 is 16 amino acids long. Germline values: CDR1 LNHDA, CDR2 SQIVND (reference sequence). For the CDR3, the DNA is TGTGCCAGTGAGCCTTCAGGAGCGGGATTGAACACTGAAGCTTTCTTT. This sequence encodes CASEPSGAGLNTEAFF.

In its sample, this clonotype is medium-sized. The chain couples TRBV27 to TRBJ1-5; a weak D match, TRBD1 (5 bases). The CDR3 runs 14 residues. V lost 0 bases and J lost 2, with 5 bases in between. In germline, CDR1 is MNHEY, CDR2 SMNVEV (reference sequence). The CDR3: CASSLSGGNQPQHF. The CDR3 DNA is TGTGCCAGCAGTTTATCAGGGGGCAATCAGCCCCAGCATTTT.

The CDR3 loop reads CASSEAHRNTEAFF. The DNA of the CDR3 is TGTGCCAGCAGTGAAGCGCATAGGAACACTGAAGCTTTCTTT. The rearrangement uses TRBV6-1 and TRBJ1-1; D uncertain. Germline CDR1 is MNHNS and CDR2 is SASEGT. The CDR3 length is 14 residues. V lost 0 bases and J 1 base, leaving 6 bases between the germline ends.

The rearrangement uses TRBV29-1 and TRBJ1-6; 7 nucleotides match TRBD1. The CDR3 is made up of 13 amino acids. The germline gives CDR1 SQVTM, CDR2 ANQGSEA. J lost 7 bases, V lost 5 bases, and 5 bases had no gene match. The CDR3 region is CSVSQGSNSPLHF. CDR3 sequence (DNA): TGCAGCGTTTCACAGGGGTCCAATTCACCCCTCCACTTT.

The chain is built from TRBV28 and TRBJ1-5, with D possibly TRBD1 on 6 matching bases. The germline V gene encodes CDR1 MDHEN and CDR2 SYDVKM. This CDR3 contains 15 residues. Trimming removed 6 bases at V and 6 bases at J, with 18 bases between. This CDR3 reads CASRVEGGRGQPQHF. For the CDR3, the DNA is TGTGCCAGCAGGGTCGAGGGGGGACGCGGTCAGCCCCAGCATTTT.

The chain uses TRBV7-2 and TRBJ1-1; no firm D call. The V end was cut by 2 bases, the J end by 5 bases, with 15 bases between. CDR3 size: 15 residues. Germline loops: CDR1 SGHTA, CDR2 FQGNSA. The CDR3 here is CASSLKGMWGTEAFF. CDR3 nucleotide sequence: TGTGCCAGCAGCTTAAAAGGGATGTGGGGAACTGAAGCTTTCTTT.

This clonotype was detected only a few times. This chain uses TRBV5-1 with TRBJ1-5; D remains ambiguous. This CDR3 spans 15 amino acids. The V end lost 0 bases, the J end lost 0 bases, and 7 bases lay between the germline ends. Germline V CDR1 and CDR2: SGHRS, YFSETQ. The CDR3 nucleotides are TGCGCCAGCAGCTTGGCCGGAAGTAGCAATCAGCCCCAGCATTTT. Its protein is CASSLAGSSNQPQHF.

This chain joins TRBV27 and TRBJ1-1, with 8 bases lining up with TRBD1. Germline assignment: CDR1 MNHEY and CDR2 SMNVEV (reference sequence). The V and J ends lost 5 bases and 1 base, in that order; junction bases with no gene match: 3. The CDR3 has 14 amino acids. This chain's CDR3 is CASSIRGRNTEAFF. The CDR3 DNA sequence: TGTGCCAGCAGTATCAGGGGGCGGAACACTGAAGCTTTCTTT.

This clonotype was seen a few times. The rearrangement uses TRBV7-8 and TRBJ2-7; 8 bases line up with TRBD2. V trimming: 5 bases; J trimming: 4 bases; junction bases outside the gene matches: 10. The CDR3 totals 15 residues. Germline CDR1 is SGHVS and CDR2 is FQNEAQ. The CDR3 nucleotides read TGTGCCAGCAGCGGGCGCAGCGGGGGCCTATACGAGCAGTACTTC. It specifies CASSGRSGGLYEQYF.

The sample holds a few counts of this clonotype. The chain combines TRBV19 with TRBJ1-2; no clear D. With 1 base removed from V and 2 bases from J, the gap between germline ends came to 5 bases. CDR1 LNHDA and CDR2 SQIVND come from the germline V gene (reference sequence). The CDR3 length is 13 residues. CDR3 sequence reads: CASSIVGNYGYTF. The CDR3 nucleotides read TGTGCCAGTAGTATAGTCGGCAACTATGGCTACACCTTC.

The chain links TRBV24-1 to TRBJ2-7; TRBD2 might be the D (5 bases). Trimming took off 4 bases at V and 2 bases at J, with 8 bases between the two ends. Looked up from germline, CDR1 is KGHDR and CDR2 is SFDVKD. The CDR3 runs to 13 residues. CDR3: CATSEAGAYEQYF. CDR3 DNA: TGTGCCACCAGTGAGGCCGGGGCCTACGAGCAGTACTTC.

This clonotype has more than one count but fewer than ten. The genes are TRBV20-1 and TRBJ1-5; the D is unclear. There are 12 residues in the CDR3. V was shortened by 3 bases and J by 5 bases, with 8 bases between the two germline ends. Germline CDR1 reads DFQATT; CDR2 reads SNEGSKA (reference sequence). CDR3 loop: CSASFGDQPQHF. The CDR3 region has the DNA TGCAGTGCTAGTTTCGGGGATCAGCCCCAGCATTTT.

V gene TRBV6-5 combines with J gene TRBJ2-3; D unclear. V was pared by 3 bases and J by 0 bases, with 10 bases between. CDR1 MNHEY and CDR2 SVGAGI come from the germline V gene. This CDR3 has 15 amino acids. The CDR3 nucleotides read TGTGCCAGCAGTTATTACGCGACTAGCACAGATACGCAGTATTTT. It encodes CASSYYATSTDTQYF.

The chain employs TRBV6-5 and TRBJ1-1; TRBD1 aligns across 9 bases. The CDR3 contains 14 residues. Germline V gene sequence: CDR1 MNHEY, CDR2 SVGAGI. J was trimmed by 4 bases and V by 3 bases; bases with no gene match: 3. The CDR3 spells CASSYGTGSTEAFF. The CDR3 DNA sequence: TGTGCCAGCAGTTATGGGACAGGGTCCACTGAAGCTTTCTTT.

By share, this clonotype counts as medium-sized. The genes are TRBV20-1 and TRBJ2-3; 14 bases match TRBD2. Germline CDR1 reads DFQATT; CDR2 reads SNEGSKA (reference sequence). CDR3 size: 17 residues. V lost 6 bases to trimming and J lost 1 base; unmatched junction nucleotides: 9. DNA for the CDR3: TGCAGTGCAAAGACTAGCGGGAGGGCCGGAGGCACAGATACGCAGTATTTT. Translation gives CSAKTSGRAGGTDTQYF.

This chain uses TRBV6-1 with TRBJ1-1, with TRBD1 as a possible D gene (6 bases). CDR3 length: 16 amino acids. Germline values: CDR1 MNHNS, CDR2 SASEGT. Trimming pared 6 bases from V and 1 base from J, leaving 18 bases between. The DNA for the CDR3 is TGTGCCAGCAGCATAAAGGGGGGACTGGGGAACACTGAAGCTTTCTTT. Amino acids: CASSIKGGLGNTEAFF.

The V call is TRBV7-3, the J call TRBJ2-5; 8 bases align to TRBD2. The CDR3 runs to 14 residues. V lost 6 bases, J lost 5 bases, and 8 bases stayed unmatched. Germline V gene lookup returns CDR1 SGHTA and CDR2 FQGTGA. CDR3 loop: CASSKTGGAETQYF. The CDR3 DNA reads as TGTGCCAGCAGTAAGACCGGGGGGGCGGAGACCCAGTACTTC.

The chain is built from TRBV11-2 and TRBJ2-1, with no clear D. Germline CDR1 reads SGHAT; CDR2 reads FQNNGV. Trimming pared 5 bases from V and 7 bases from J, leaving 24 bases between. This CDR3 comprises 17 residues. The CDR3 sequence: CASSPVFASTKQNEQFF. The CDR3 coding sequence is TGTGCCAGCAGCCCAGTGTTCGCTAGTACTAAACAAAATGAGCAGTTCTTC. Based on the CDR3 plus reference TRBV11-2 and TRBJ2-1, the full variable domain is EAGVAQSPRYKIIEKRQSVAFWCNPISGHATLYWYQQILGQGPKLLIQFQNNGVVDDSQLPKDRFSAERLKGVDSTLKIQPAKLEDSAVYLCASSPVFASTKQNEQFFGPGTRLTVL.

The rearrangement uses TRBV28 and TRBJ2-3; TRBD1 is a possible D gene (6 bases). Deletions cut 6 bases from V and 5 bases from J, with 18 bases between. The CDR3 has 15 amino acids. CDR1 and CDR2 from the germline V gene are MDHEN and SYDVKM. The CDR3 nucleotides read TGTGCCAGCAGCATTTACACAGGGTCCGTAGATACGCAGTATTTT. Its protein product is CASSIYTGSVDTQYF.